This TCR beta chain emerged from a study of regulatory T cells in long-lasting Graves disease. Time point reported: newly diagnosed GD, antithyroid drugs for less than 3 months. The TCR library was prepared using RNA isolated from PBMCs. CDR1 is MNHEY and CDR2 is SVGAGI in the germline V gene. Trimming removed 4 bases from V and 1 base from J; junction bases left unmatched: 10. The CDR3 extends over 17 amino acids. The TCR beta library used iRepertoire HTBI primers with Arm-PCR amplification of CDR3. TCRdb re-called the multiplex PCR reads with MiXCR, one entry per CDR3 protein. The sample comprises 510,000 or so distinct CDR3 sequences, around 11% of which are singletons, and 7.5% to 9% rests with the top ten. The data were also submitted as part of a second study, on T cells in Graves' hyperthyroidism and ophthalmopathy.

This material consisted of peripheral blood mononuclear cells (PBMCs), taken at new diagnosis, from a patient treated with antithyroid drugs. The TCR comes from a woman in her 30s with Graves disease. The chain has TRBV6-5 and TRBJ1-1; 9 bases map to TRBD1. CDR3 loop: CASSSYSGTGQNTEAFF. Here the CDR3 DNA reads TGTGCCAGCAGTTCCTACTCCGGGACAGGGCAGAACACTGAAGCTTTCTTT.